Listed below are T cell receptor beta chains from one sample, sequenced in a study of T cell responses to AZD1222 COVID-19 vaccine. Generated by immunoSEQ multiplex PCR, the TCRdb table keeps only in-frame clones and is missing some. The sample lists roughly 120,000 clones, approximately 87% occurring once. The sample consisted of peripheral blood, taken 28 days after the second AZD1222 dose. These receptors were obtained from an adult who received the AZD1222 COVID-19 vaccine. The CDR3 runs from the conserved cysteine through the conserved F or W. The D gene is left open where the match is weak. Clone size appears in some rows only: once, few, many, or a class for an expanded clone.

few	NA	TRBV27	TRBJ1-2	CASSARDPGQGGGYTF	TGTGCCAGCAGTGCTCGTGACCCGGGACAAGGGGGGGGCTACACCTTC
few	NA	TRBV19	TRBJ1-1	CASSIPSGALNTEAFF	TGTGCCAGTAGTATACCCTCCGGGGCGCTCAACACTGAAGCTTTCTTT
NA	NA	TRBV11-3	TRBJ2-5	CASSPGGVQETQYF	TGTGCCAGCAGCCCCGGGGGAGTTCAAGAGACCCAGTACTTC
NA	NA	TRBV7-2	TRBJ1-1	CASSYFRKETEAFF	TGTGCCAGCAGCTATTTTCGAAAGGAGACTGAAGCTTTCTTT
NA	NA	TRBV6-5	TRBJ1-5	CASMLGPGGNQPQHF	TGTGCCAGCATGCTCGGCCCGGGAGGCAATCAGCCCCAGCATTTT
NA	TRBD1	TRBV10-3	TRBJ2-7	CAISEPGGTYEQYF	TGTGCCATCAGTGAACCAGGGGGCACCTACGAGCAGTACTTC
NA	NA	TRBV6-4	TRBJ1-2	CASSDSGTWNYGYTF	TGTGCCAGCAGTGACTCAGGGACGTGGAACTATGGCTACACCTTC
NA	TRBD1	TRBV4-1	TRBJ2-1	CASSQDRGPFISYNEQFF	TGCGCCAGCAGCCAGGACAGGGGGCCCTTCATCTCCTACAATGAGCAGTTCTTC
NA	NA	TRBV2	TRBJ2-5	CASRNTTRWETQYF	TGTGCCAGCAGGAACACGACTAGGTGGGAGACCCAGTACTTC
NA	TRBD1	TRBV18	TRBJ2-2	CASSPPGTGDPNTGELFF	TGTGCCAGCTCACCACCCGGGACAGGGGACCCGAACACCGGGGAGCTGTTTTTT
NA	NA	TRBV7-9	TRBJ2-3	CASSLGDGGFTDTQYF	TGTGCCAGCAGCTTAGGGGACGGGGGATTTACAGATACGCAGTATTTT
once	TRBD1	TRBV5-1	TRBJ1-6	CASSPGQEYNSPLHF	TGCGCCAGCAGCCCCGGACAGGAATATAATTCACCCCTCCACTTT
once	NA	TRBV7-2	TRBJ2-2	CASSLWVTGELFF	TGTGCCAGCAGCTTATGGGTCACCGGGGAGCTGTTTTTT
NA	NA	TRBV5-4	TRBJ1-2	CASSLGRGMGYTF	TGTGCCAGCAGCCTTGGAAGGGGGATGGGCTACACCTTC
NA	TRBD1	TRBV19	TRBJ2-1	CASSIQGVTYNEQFF	TGTGCCAGTAGTATACAGGGGGTGACCTACAATGAGCAGTTCTTC
NA	NA	TRBV7-2	TRBJ2-2	CASSLAGAGTGELFF	TGTGCCAGCAGCTTAGCAGGGGCGGGAACCGGGGAGCTGTTTTTT
NA	NA	TRBV19	TRBJ2-7	CASSIDGLAPNYEQYF	TGTGCCAGTAGTATAGACGGCCTTGCCCCAAACTACGAGCAGTACTTC
NA	NA	TRBV24-1	TRBJ2-5	CATSDLTGEDQETQYF	TGTGCCACCAGTGATTTAACAGGGGAGGACCAAGAGACCCAGTACTTC
NA	NA	TRBV11-1	TRBJ2-7	CASRTDSNEQYF	TGTGCCAGCAGAACGGACAGCAACGAGCAGTACTTC
NA	NA	TRBV7-9	TRBJ2-2	CASSPGTHTGELFF	TGTGCCAGCAGCCCCGGGACCCACACCGGGGAGCTGTTTTTT
NA	TRBD2	TRBV7-9	TRBJ2-3	CASSFSSGGADTQYF	TGTGCCAGCAGCTTTTCCAGCGGGGGCGCAGATACGCAGTATTTT
NA	NA	TRBV24-1	TRBJ1-5	CATSDRIGGNQPQHF	TGTGCCACCAGTGATCGGATCGGCGGGAATCAGCCCCAGCATTTT
NA	NA	TRBV15	TRBJ2-3	CATSRDLGVRADTQYF	TGTGCCACCAGCAGAGATCTGGGGGTGAGGGCAGATACGCAGTATTTT
NA	NA	TRBV19	TRBJ1-5	CASSITPGKGGNQPQHF	TGTGCCAGTAGTATCACCCCCGGGAAGGGTGGGAATCAGCCCCAGCATTTT
NA	TRBD2	TRBV6-5	TRBJ2-3	CASSSLAGGSDTQYF	TGTGCCAGCAGTTCCCTAGCGGGAGGGTCAGATACGCAGTATTTT
once	TRBD1	TRBV27	TRBJ2-5	CASSLIGQAQETQYF	TGTGCCAGCAGTTTAATTGGACAGGCCCAAGAGACCCAGTACTTC
NA	NA	TRBV4-1	TRBJ1-1	CASRGYREKTEAFF	TGCGCCAGCAGGGGGTACAGGGAAAAGACTGAAGCTTTCTTT
NA	NA	TRBV11-2	TRBJ2-1	CASSLEVVPPYNEQFF	TGTGCCAGCAGCTTAGAGGTTGTGCCGCCCTACAATGAGCAGTTCTTC
NA	NA	TRBV21-1	TRBJ1-2	CASAEGAVYGYTF	TGTGCCAGCGCTGAGGGGGCGGTCTATGGCTACACCTTC